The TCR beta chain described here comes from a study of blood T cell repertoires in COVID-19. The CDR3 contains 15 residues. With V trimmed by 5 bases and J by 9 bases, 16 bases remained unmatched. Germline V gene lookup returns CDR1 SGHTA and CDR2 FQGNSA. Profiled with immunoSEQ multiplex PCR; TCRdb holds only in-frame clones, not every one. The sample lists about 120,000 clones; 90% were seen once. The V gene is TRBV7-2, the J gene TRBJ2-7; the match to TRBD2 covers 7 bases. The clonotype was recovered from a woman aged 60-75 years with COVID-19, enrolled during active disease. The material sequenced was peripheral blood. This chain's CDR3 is CASSMGTKGAVGQYF. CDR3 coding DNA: TGTGCCAGCAGCATGGGGACTAAAGGGGCGGTGGGGCAGTACTTC. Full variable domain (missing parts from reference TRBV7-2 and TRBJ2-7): GAGVSQSPSNKVTEKGKDVELRCDPISGHTALYWYRQSLGQGLEFLIYFQGNSAPDKSGLPSDRFSAERTGGSVSTLTIQRTQQEDSAVYLCASSMGTKGAVGQYFGPGTRLTVT.